A single T cell receptor beta chain is shown here with its context. The sample originates from a study of CD8 T cells in Susac syndrome. Random hexamers were used to reverse transcribe about 0.5 to 1 ug of RNA. TCRdb re-called the immunoSEQ multiplex PCR reads through MiXCR, storing one row per CDR3 protein. The sample contains about 440,000 distinct CDR3 sequences, more than 80% of which appear only once. The germline V and J ends were trimmed by 4 bases and 4 bases, with 19 bases remaining between them. Germline CDR1 and CDR2: LNHDA and SQIVND (reference sequence). The CDR3 totals 16 residues. The chain links TRBV19 to TRBJ1-2, with D tentatively TRBD1 (5 bases). Input material: CD8+ T cells from PBMCs. The receptor comes from a human donor with multiple sclerosis. The CDR3 DNA follows: TGTGCCAGTAGTACGATCATTTCCGGGGACCCCTATGGCTACACCTTC. This gives the protein CASSTIISGDPYGYTF.